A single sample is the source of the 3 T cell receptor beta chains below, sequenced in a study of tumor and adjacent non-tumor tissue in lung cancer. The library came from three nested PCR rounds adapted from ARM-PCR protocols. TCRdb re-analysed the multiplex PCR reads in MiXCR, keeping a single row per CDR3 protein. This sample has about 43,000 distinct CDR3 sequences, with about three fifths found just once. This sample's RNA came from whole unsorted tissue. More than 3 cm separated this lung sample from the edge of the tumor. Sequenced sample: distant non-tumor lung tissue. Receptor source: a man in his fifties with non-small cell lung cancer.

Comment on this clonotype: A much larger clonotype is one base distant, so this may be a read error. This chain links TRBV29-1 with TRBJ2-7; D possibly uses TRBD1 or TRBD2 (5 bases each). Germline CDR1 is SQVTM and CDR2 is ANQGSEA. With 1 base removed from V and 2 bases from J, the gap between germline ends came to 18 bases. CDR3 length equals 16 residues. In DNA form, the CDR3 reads TGCAGCGTTGAAGTGGGGGAGACAACGGACACCTACGAGCAGTACTTC. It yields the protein CSVEVGETTDTYEQYF.

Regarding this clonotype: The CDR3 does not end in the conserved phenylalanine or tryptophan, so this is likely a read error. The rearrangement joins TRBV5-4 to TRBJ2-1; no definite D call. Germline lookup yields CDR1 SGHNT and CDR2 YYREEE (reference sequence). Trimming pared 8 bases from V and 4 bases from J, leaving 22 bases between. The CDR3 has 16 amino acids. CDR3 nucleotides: TGTGCCAGTAGCCGATTTACGGCGCTTTTGTACAATGAGCAGTTCCTC. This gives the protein CASSRFTALLYNEQFL.

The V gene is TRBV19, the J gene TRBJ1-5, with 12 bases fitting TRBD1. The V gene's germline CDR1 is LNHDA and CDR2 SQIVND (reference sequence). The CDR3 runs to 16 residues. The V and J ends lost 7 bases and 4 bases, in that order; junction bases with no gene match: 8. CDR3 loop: CASNMRDRGQNQPQHF. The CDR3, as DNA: TGTGCCAGTAATATGAGGGACAGGGGGCAAAATCAGCCCCAGCATTTT.